These T cell receptor beta chains were read from a single sample in a study of T cell responses to AZD1222 COVID-19 vaccine. Produced via immunoSEQ multiplex PCR; TCRdb's table is partial and in-frame only. The sample shows under 150,000 clones, roughly nine tenths of them seen only once. The sample consisted of peripheral blood, taken 28 days after the second AZD1222 dose. These receptors all stem from an adult who received the AZD1222 COVID-19 vaccine. The CDR3 runs from the conserved cysteine through the conserved F or W. The order of the fields is D gene, J gene, V gene, clone size, CDR3 protein, CDR3 DNA. D genes are given only for firm matches. Not every row has a clone size; where given, it reads once, few, many or a size class.

>TRBD2|TRBJ2-1|TRBV3-1/TRBV3-2|.
CASSPQAGPTSYNEQFF
TGTGCCAGCAGCCCCCAAGCGGGACCCACCTCCTACAATGAGCAGTTCTTC
>TRBD2|TRBJ2-3|TRBV5-1|.
CASSLEGRAGDTQYF
TGCGCCAGCAGCTTGGAAGGGAGGGCGGGGGATACGCAGTATTTT
>.|TRBJ2-1|TRBV10-2|.
CASSGVAGRGREQFF
TGCGCCAGCAGTGGAGTGGCGGGAAGGGGACGTGAGCAGTTCTTC
>.|TRBJ1-2|TRBV12-3/TRBV12-4|.
CASSLAGNYGYTF
TGTGCCAGCAGTTTAGCGGGTAACTATGGCTACACCTTC
>TRBD2|TRBJ2-1|TRBV5-1|.
CASTYGTSGYNEQFF
TGCGCCAGCACCTACGGGACTAGCGGATACAATGAGCAGTTCTTC
>.|TRBJ1-1|TRBV9|.
CASSESLGMNTEAFF
TGTGCCAGCAGCGAAAGCCTGGGGATGAACACTGAAGCTTTCTTT
>TRBD1|TRBJ2-5|TRBV30|.
CAWTGGGETQYF
TGTGCCTGGACAGGGGGCGGCGAGACCCAGTACTTC
>.|TRBJ2-7|TRBV12-3/TRBV12-4|.
CASSAVDEQYF
TGTGCCAGCAGTGCGGTCGACGAGCAGTACTTC
>.|TRBJ1-6|TRBV28|once
CASSLFSGSNSPLHF
TGTGCCAGCAGTTTATTTTCAGGGAGTAATTCACCCCTCCACTTT
>.|TRBJ1-1|TRBV10-1|.
CASSGGKYTEAFF
TGCGCCAGCAGCGGGGGGAAGTACACTGAAGCTTTCTTT
>.|TRBJ2-1|TRBV4-1|few
CASSQEFAYNEQFF
TGCGCCAGCAGCCAAGAGTTCGCATACAATGAGCAGTTCTTC
>.|TRBJ2-2|TRBV18|.
CASSPPVHTGELFF
TGTGCCAGCTCACCACCGGTCCACACCGGGGAGCTGTTTTTT
>.|TRBJ2-5|TRBV10-3|.
CAIRQGGQETQYF
TGTGCCATCAGGCAGGGGGGGCAAGAGACCCAGTACTTC
>.|TRBJ1-5|TRBV5-1|.
CASSLGGDSNQPQHF
TGCGCCAGCAGCTTGGGGGGGGATAGCAATCAGCCCCAGCATTTT
>.|TRBJ1-2|TRBV2|.
CASGGQNYGYTF
TGTGCCAGCGGGGGACAAAACTATGGCTACACCTTC
>TRBD2|TRBJ2-2|TRBV9|.
CASSAIAGGITGELFF
TGTGCCAGCAGCGCAATAGCGGGGGGGATAACCGGGGAGCTGTTTTTT
>TRBD1|TRBJ1-3|TRBV11-2|.
CASFLGGQIHSGNTIYF
TGTGCCAGCTTTCTAGGGGGACAGATCCACTCTGGAAACACCATATATTTT